This T cell receptor (beta chain) was sequenced in a study of T-cell reconstitution after alpha-beta-depleted transplantation in children. The CDR3 extends over 15 amino acids. Germline-derived CDR1 and CDR2 are SEHNR and FQNEAQ (reference sequence). V was trimmed by 5 bases and J by 0 bases, leaving 13 bases between them. This clonotype was seen a handful of times. TCRbeta library preparation incorporated unique molecular identifiers. TCRdb analysed the PCR reads with MiXCR anew, one entry per CDR3 protein. The table includes 750,000 to 950,000 distinct CDR3 sequences, under 20% detected once. The clonotype originates from a male patient under 18 who had a stem cell transplant for acute lymphoblastic leukemia, so the T cells may come from the graft donor. Here the sequenced sample was PBMCs, mostly from graft donor cells, taken 360 days after TCRalphabeta/CD19-depleted stem cell transplant. The rearrangement joins TRBV7-9 to TRBJ1-1; D ambiguous. CDR3 sequence (DNA): TGTGCCAGCAGCCAAGACCTTAGGGTGAACACTGAAGCTTTCTTT. Amino acids: CASSQDLRVNTEAFF.